The 9 T cell receptor beta chains reported below all come from one sample, sequenced in a study of CD8 T cells in ankylosing spondylitis (dated by TCRdb to 2015 to 2018). The library was made by 5' RACE. Instrument on record: Illumina HiSeq 2500. TCRdb's own reprocessing of the public reads used fastp at Q25 and MiXCR and kept productive beta chains. Every CDR3 protein is listed once, alongside the most common genes and DNA of its rows. This sample comprises over 110,000 distinct CDR3 sequences, roughly 8.8% of them detected only once. Clones ranked in the top ten supply 6% to 8% of the sample. The sample taken for sequencing was synovial fluid, either unsorted or a sorted T cell fraction (not recorded which). Receptor source: a male donor with ankylosing spondylitis.

This clonotype was counted only a few times. The chain couples TRBV2 to TRBJ1-1, with D perhaps matching TRBD1 (6 bases). Trimming left V 1 base short and J 0 bases short, with 12 bases between. CDR1 and CDR2 (germline): SNHLY, FYNNEI. The CDR3 is 16 amino acids. CDR3 DNA: TGTGCCAGCAGTGAAGGAAGGGGGGGGATGAACACTGAAGCTTTCTTT. It encodes CASSEGRGGMNTEAFF.

This clonotype was observed a handful of times. The genes are TRBV11-2 and TRBJ2-3; D is unresolved. The CDR3 sequence is 12 residues long. Per germline, CDR1 SGHAT and CDR2 FQNNGV. V was cut by 3 bases and J by 6 bases, with 7 bases left in between. The CDR3 here is CASSFEWDTQYF. CDR3 DNA sequence: TGTGCCAGCAGCTTTGAGTGGGATACGCAGTATTTT.

This clonotype was recorded many times. This sequence joins TRBV7-2 and TRBJ2-1; 7 positions match TRBD2. The germline gives CDR1 SGHTA, CDR2 FQGNSA. The J segment lost 2 bases and the V segment lost 4 bases, leaving 8 bases of the junction unmatched. This CDR3 has 16 amino acids. DNA of the CDR3: TGTGCCAGCAGCTCGGGAGGCTTTCGCGCCTACAATGAGCAGTTCTTC. This gives the protein CASSSGGFRAYNEQFF.

V usage is TRBV29-1 and J usage is TRBJ1-1; the D gene is possibly TRBD1 (5 bases). CDR1 SQVTM and CDR2 ANQGSEA come from the germline V gene. CDR3 length equals 13 residues. Deletions cut 7 bases from V and 0 bases from J, with 12 bases between. The CDR3 loop is CSAVEGMNTEAFF. CDR3 in DNA: TGCAGCGCGGTGGAGGGGATGAACACTGAAGCTTTCTTT. Full variable domain (remainder filled in from reference TRBV29-1 and TRBJ1-1): SAVISQKPSRDICQRGTSLTIQCQVDSQVTMMFWYRQQPGQSLTLIATANQGSEATYESGFVIDKFPISRPNLTFSTLTVSNMSPEDSSIYLCSAVEGMNTEAFFGQGTRLTVV.

The chain couples TRBV20-1 to TRBJ1-1; TRBD1 matches 7 bases. Losses at the gene ends were 7 bases for V and 5 bases for J; bases not matched to a gene: 10. Germline loops: CDR1 DFQATT, CDR2 SNEGSKA (reference sequence). The CDR3 length is 13 residues. The CDR3 bases are TGCAGTGTAAACAGGGGTGAATATACTGAAGCTTTCTTT. Amino acid sequence: CSVNRGEYTEAFF.

The chain has TRBV6-1 and TRBJ1-5, with 7 bases matching TRBD1. Trimming removed 5 bases from V and 1 base from J; junction bases left unmatched: 2. Per the germline V gene, CDR1 is MNHNS and CDR2 is SASEGT. The CDR3 length is 14 residues. The CDR3 reads CASSQGVSNQPQHF. CDR3 coding DNA: TGTGCCAGCAGTCAGGGGGTAAGCAATCAGCCCCAGCATTTT.

This clonotype was recorded many times. The V and J genes are TRBV7-3 and TRBJ2-4, with 7 bases matching TRBD1. With 0 bases clipped from V and 7 bases from J, the junction kept 3 bases outside the gene matches. CDR1 and CDR2 from the germline V gene are SGHTA and FQGTGA. This CDR3 is built from 14 residues. CDR3 bases: TGTGCCAGCAGCTTAACCCCAGGGGGTAACATTCAGTACTTC. It specifies CASSLTPGGNIQYF.

The chain has TRBV12-3 or TRBV12-4 and TRBJ1-1, with 7 bases fitting TRBD1. This CDR3 spans 15 amino acids. The ends lost 5 bases at V and 1 base at J; junction bases unmatched: 7. CDR3 residues: CASSPAGGWNTEAFF. CDR3 coding DNA: TGTGCCAGCAGTCCCGCAGGGGGGTGGAACACTGAAGCTTTCTTT.

This clonotype was counted many times. The V and J genes are TRBV20-1 and TRBJ2-7, with TRBD2 matching 7 bases. The CDR3 has 12 residues. Trimming took 7 bases from V and 3 from J; bases not matched to a gene: 6. Germline V lookup: CDR1 DFQATT, CDR2 SNEGSKA (reference sequence). CDR3 sequence reads: CSGEGEIYEQYF. The DNA of the CDR3 is TGCAGTGGGGAGGGTGAGATCTACGAGCAGTACTTC.